The clone carrying this T cell receptor beta chain was observed many times. The V end lost 4 bases, the J end lost 7 bases, and 14 bases lay between the germline ends. Per germline, CDR1 SGHTA and CDR2 FQGNSA. There are 15 residues in the CDR3. This entry is derived from a study of Graves' ophthalmopathy and Graves' hyperthyroidism. For repertoire sequencing, the TCR beta CDR3 regions were amplified from RNA transcripts. The first-round RT-PCR employed HTBI primers together with the Qiagen OneStep RT-PCR kit. A multiplex PCR was then performed as the second round. TCRdb re-called the multiplex PCR reads through MiXCR, storing one row per CDR3 protein. The data show over a million distinct CDR3 sequences, 36% seen once.

The specimen sequenced was peripheral blood or thyroid tissue (not recorded which). The TCR originated in an adult man with Graves' hyperthyroidism. The J gene is TRBJ1-6, the V gene TRBV7-2, with D perhaps TRBD1 (5 bases). CDR3 protein: CASSWGTVDNSPLHF. The CDR3, as DNA: TGTGCCAGCAGCTGGGGGACGGTAGACAATTCACCCCTCCACTTT.